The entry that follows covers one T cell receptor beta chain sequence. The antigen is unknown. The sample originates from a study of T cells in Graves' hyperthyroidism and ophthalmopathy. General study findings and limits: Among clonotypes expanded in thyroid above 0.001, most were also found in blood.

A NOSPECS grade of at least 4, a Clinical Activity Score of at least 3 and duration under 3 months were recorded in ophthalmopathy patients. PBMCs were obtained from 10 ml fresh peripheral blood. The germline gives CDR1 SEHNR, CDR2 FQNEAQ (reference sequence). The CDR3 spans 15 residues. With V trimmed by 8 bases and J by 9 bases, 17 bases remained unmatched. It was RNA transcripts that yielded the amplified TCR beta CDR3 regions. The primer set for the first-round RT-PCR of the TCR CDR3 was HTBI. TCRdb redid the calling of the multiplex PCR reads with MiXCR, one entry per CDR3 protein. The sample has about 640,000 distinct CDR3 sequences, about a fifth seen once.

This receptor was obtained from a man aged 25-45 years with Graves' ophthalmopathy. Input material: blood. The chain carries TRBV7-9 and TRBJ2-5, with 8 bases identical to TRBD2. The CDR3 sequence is CASDRSGSGDPAQYF. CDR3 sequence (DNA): TGTGCCAGCGACCGGTCGGGTAGCGGGGACCCGGCCCAGTACTTC.